This TCR beta chain was identified in a study of CD8+ T cells in alopecia areata. Study context: Dosing spanned 6 to 18 months on tofacitinib, then 6 months off drug.

Between the trimmed V and J ends, which lost 3 bases and 3 bases, there was a span of 13 bases. Germline lookup yields CDR1 LGHNA and CDR2 YNFKEQ. This CDR3 is 15 amino acids long. It was cDNA, reverse transcribed from extracted RNA, that served as the sequencing template. Sequencing used immunoSEQ multiplex PCR; TCRdb keeps in-frame clones, though not all of them. The sample lists under 250,000 clones, more than 45% occurring once. The sample was CD4+ T cells sorted from blood, taken at week 0. The chain carries TRBV4-2 and TRBJ2-3; a possible D gene is TRBD2 (6 bases). This receptor was taken from a human donor with alopecia areata. This CDR3 reads CASSHLGGTTDTQYF. CDR3 sequence (DNA): TGTGCCAGCAGCCACCTCGGCGGGACTACAGATACGCAGTATTTT.